These T cell receptor beta chains were read from a single sample in a study of Tregs in tolerant kidney transplant recipients. Only in-frame clones appear in the TCRdb table, and some are missing; sequencing was by immunoSEQ multiplex PCR. The table has tens of thousands of clones, roughly 93% seen once. This specimen was CD4+ T cells from blood (PBMCs), taken 12 months after the transplant. These receptor sequences come from a human patient who received a combined kidney and bone marrow transplant. Some T cells may have come from the graft donor. CDR3s include the opening cysteine and the closing phenylalanine or tryptophan. D genes are given only for firm matches. The listing skips clone size in some rows; elsewhere it reads once, few, many or a size class.

D,V,size,J,DNA,CDR3
NA,TRBV7-8,once,TRBJ2-1,TGTGCCAGCAGCCGAGGCGAACGCTCCTACAATGAGCAGTTCTTC,CASSRGERSYNEQFF
TRBD1,TRBV11-3,once,TRBJ2-7,TGTGCCAGCAGCTTAGGCGGCTCAGGGGGCTACGAGCAGTACTTC,CASSLGGSGGYEQYF
TRBD2,TRBV7-9,NA,TRBJ2-5,TGTGCCAGCAGCCGATTAGGGGGACTAGCGGGAAAGACGGGTGAGACCCAGTACTTC,CASSRLGGLAGKTGETQYF
NA,TRBV7-3,NA,TRBJ2-3,TGTGCCAGCAGCAAAATAGCTAGCACAGATACGCAGTATTTT,CASSKIASTDTQYF
TRBD1,TRBV11-2,NA,TRBJ1-6,TGTGCCAGCAGCCCGGGGAGGGGACAGGTAAATTCACCCCTCCACTTT,CASSPGRGQVNSPLHF
NA,TRBV11-3,NA,TRBJ2-7,TGTGCCAGCAGCTTCGAGTACGAGCAGTACTTC,CASSFEYEQYF
TRBD2,TRBV10-3,NA,TRBJ2-1,TGTGCCATCAGATCAGAGCGGGGGGACTCCTACAATGAGCAGTTCTTC,CAIRSERGDSYNEQFF
NA,TRBV9,NA,TRBJ2-2,TGTGCCAGCAGCCCACGAACTTATGGTCCGAACGCCGGGGAGCTGTTTTTT,CASSPRTYGPNAGELFF
TRBD2,TRBV7-2,NA,TRBJ2-1,TGTGCCAGCATCAGCGGGATGCCCCACAATGAGCAGTTCTTC,CASISGMPHNEQFF
NA,TRBV5-4,NA,TRBJ1-1,TGTGCCAGCAGGCTGGGGGGGAGCACTGAAGCTTTCTTT,CASRLGGSTEAFF
NA,TRBV14,NA,TRBJ1-1,TGTGCCAGCAGCATGCTGGGGAGCACTGAAGCTTTCTTT,CASSMLGSTEAFF
TRBD1,TRBV27,NA,TRBJ1-4,TGTGCCAGCAGTTTATTAGGGGGCGGTAGGACGAATGAAAAACTGTTTTTT,CASSLLGGGRTNEKLFF
NA,TRBV14,NA,TRBJ2-6,TGTGCCAGCAGCCAGTCCAACAAAGCCAACGTCCTGACTTTC,CASSQSNKANVLTF
NA,TRBV2,NA,TRBJ2-2,TGTGCCAGCAGTGTTTCCACGAACACCGGGGAGCTGTTTTTT,CASSVSTNTGELFF
TRBD2,TRBV19,NA,TRBJ2-1,TGTGCCAGTAAGCGGGGGGCGGGAAGTGGCCGGAATGAGCAGTTCTTC,CASKRGAGSGRNEQFF
TRBD1,TRBV5-6,NA,TRBJ1-1,TGTGCCAGCAGCGTGACGACAGGGGGCGGCCCTGAAGCTTTCTTT,CASSVTTGGGPEAFF
NA,TRBV18,NA,TRBJ2-7,TGTGCCAGCTCACCGCGGGTAGGCGAGCAGTACTTC,CASSPRVGEQYF
NA,TRBV5-8,NA,TRBJ1-5,TGTGCCAGCAGCTACCATGTCGGGTACGGGAATCAGCCCCAGCATTTT,CASSYHVGYGNQPQHF
NA,TRBV28,NA,TRBJ1-2,TGTGCTCTTAGGGGCGGAAACTATGGCTACACCTTC,CALRGGNYGYTF
NA,TRBV27,NA,TRBJ2-3,TGTGCCAGCAGCCGGGATACCACGGGCACAGATACGCAGTATTTT,CASSRDTTGTDTQYF
NA,TRBV7-3,NA,TRBJ2-7,TGTGCCAGCAGCTTATCCGGGGGTCCCTCCTACGAGCAGTACTTC,CASSLSGGPSYEQYF
NA,TRBV11-3,NA,TRBJ2-7,TGTGCCAGCAGCCCCCGATCCAGCTACGAGCAGTACTTC,CASSPRSSYEQYF
NA,TRBV15,NA,TRBJ1-3,TGTGCCACCAGCAGAGACCGGGGAATCGGAAACACCATATATTTT,CATSRDRGIGNTIYF
TRBD2,TRBV7-3,NA,TRBJ2-3,TGTGCCAGCAGCTTACACGGGGGGGCGGATACGCAGTATTTT,CASSLHGGADTQYF
NA,TRBV15,NA,TRBJ2-7,TGTGCCACCAGCAGAGATTTTCCCCATACAGATACCTACGAGCAGTACTTC,CATSRDFPHTDTYEQYF
TRBD1,TRBV6-5,NA,TRBJ2-7,TGTGCCAGCAGTGCCGGACAGGGCCACGAGCAGTACTTC,CASSAGQGHEQYF
TRBD2,TRBV25-1,once,TRBJ2-1,TGTGCCAGCTATAGCGGGCAGACCTACAATGAGCAGTTCTTC,CASYSGQTYNEQFF
NA,TRBV7-2,NA,TRBJ2-5,TGTGCCAGCAGCGTGGGCCATTGGTACCAAGAGACCCAGTACTTC,CASSVGHWYQETQYF
TRBD2,TRBV5-4,NA,TRBJ2-2,TGTGCCAGCAGCTTGGCCCTAGCGGTGGGCACCGGGGAGCTGTTTTTT,CASSLALAVGTGELFF
NA,TRBV6-5,NA,TRBJ1-2,TGTGCCAGCAGCCGGACAGTCAGCTATGGCTACACCTTC,CASSRTVSYGYTF
NA,TRBV19,NA,TRBJ1-1,TGTGCCAGTAGTATAGTTGCGGGAACGGGCACTGAAGCTTTCTTT,CASSIVAGTGTEAFF
NA,TRBV7-2,once,TRBJ1-2,TGTGCCAGCAGTTCCCAGGGGCGAGGCTATGGCTACACCTTC,CASSSQGRGYGYTF
NA,TRBV7-9,NA,TRBJ1-1,TGTGCCAGCAGCAATAGCCTAATTACTGATCCGATCTTT,CASSNSLITDPIF
NA,TRBV6-4,once,TRBJ1-4,TGTGCCAGCAGTGACCCAGGAGGAAACGGGGCTAATGAAAAACTGTTTTTT,CASSDPGGNGANEKLFF
TRBD1,TRBV5-8,NA,TRBJ2-3,TGTGCCAGCAGCTTAGGACAGGGGGTCACAGATACGCAGTATTTT,CASSLGQGVTDTQYF
NA,TRBV5-1,NA,TRBJ2-7,TGCGCCAGCAGCTTGGCGCGAGGGATGTGGCAGTACTTC,CASSLARGMWQYF
NA,TRBV5-1,NA,TRBJ1-6,TGCGCCAGCAGCTTGACCGGGGGTGCCTATAATTCACCCCTCCACTTT,CASSLTGGAYNSPLHF
TRBD2,TRBV28,NA,TRBJ2-5,TGTGCCAGCAGCCTGACTAGCGGGGGGAAAGAGACCCAGTACTTC,CASSLTSGGKETQYF
NA,TRBV4-3,NA,TRBJ2-1,TGCGCCAGCAGCCAAGTACTTAGCTCCTACAATGAGCAGTTCTTC,CASSQVLSSYNEQFF
TRBD2,TRBV7-3,NA,TRBJ2-2,TGTGCCAGCAGCCCAACCGGGGCACCGGGACTAGCGAACACCGGGGAGCTGTTTTTT,CASSPTGAPGLANTGELFF
NA,TRBV18,NA,TRBJ1-4,TGTGCCAGCTCACCACCTAACAGTGTTAATGAAAAACTGTTTTTT,CASSPPNSVNEKLFF
TRBD1,TRBV5-4,NA,TRBJ2-1,TGTGCCAGCAGCCCAAACCGGGACAGGGGGCGAAGCCTTTACAATGAGCAGTTCTTC,CASSPNRDRGRSLYNEQFF
TRBD1,TRBV7-6,NA,TRBJ2-7,TGTGCCAGCAGCTCGAACCCCCCGGGACAGGGTTTTATCTACGAGCAGTACTTC,CASSSNPPGQGFIYEQYF
TRBD2,TRBV7-2,NA,TRBJ2-5,TGTGCCAGCAGCTTATGGAGCGGGGGGCAAGAGACCCAGTACTTC,CASSLWSGGQETQYF
NA,TRBV4-3,NA,TRBJ1-5,TGCGCCAGCAGCCAAGGTTACGGGGGTGGGCAGCCCCAGCATTTT,CASSQGYGGGQPQHF
TRBD1,TRBV7-6,NA,TRBJ1-3,TGTGCCAGCAGCTTAGATGTCAGGGGGCTTTCTGGAAACACCATATATTTT,CASSLDVRGLSGNTIYF
NA,TRBV7-3,once,TRBJ2-2,TGTGCCAGCAGCTTAACCAGGAACACCGGGGAGCTGTTTTTT,CASSLTRNTGELFF
TRBD1,TRBV10-3,NA,TRBJ2-4,TGTGCCATCAGTGAGCCAACCCGACAGGGTTTAACCAAAAACATTCAGTACTTC,CAISEPTRQGLTKNIQYF